A selection of T cell receptor beta chains follows, all from one sample in a study of graft-versus-host responses after intestinal transplantation. Using immunoSEQ multiplex PCR, the repertoire was profiled, and TCRdb retains in-frame clones only, with some absent. Here the sample spans more than 85,000 clones, roughly 91% being singletons. Antigen specificity for these receptors is unknown. The material was unstimulated CD8+ T cells sorted from spleen or lymph node cells, obtained before intestinal transplant. All receptors come from a human donor who received an intestinal transplant. The CDR3 runs from the conserved cysteine through the conserved F or W. D genes are given only for firm matches. Size is stated for part of the rows, as once, few or many counts, or as a class when the clone is expanded.

>once|TRBD2|TRBV30|TRBJ2-1
TGTGCCTGGAGCGCAGGGACTAGCGGCAATGAGCAGTTCTTC
CAWSAGTSGNEQFF
>-|TRBD2|TRBV9|TRBJ2-3
TGTGCCAGCAGCGTAGGTGGGCGGGGGGGTTTAGATACGCAGTATTTT
CASSVGGRGGLDTQYF
>-|-|TRBV11-3|TRBJ2-5
TGTGCCAGCAGCGCGGACAGTACGGAGACCCAGTACTTC
CASSADSTETQYF
>-|TRBD2|TRBV27|TRBJ2-7
TGTGCCAGCAGTTTGAGGTGGACCGGGACTGGCGGGGGGTACGAGCAGTACTTC
CASSLRWTGTGGGYEQYF
>-|-|TRBV5-1|TRBJ1-1
TGCGCCAGCAGTCCATTCATGAACACTGAAGCTTTCTTT
CASSPFMNTEAFF
>-|TRBD1|TRBV4-1|TRBJ2-7
TGCGCCAGCAGCCCTCGGAGCCCCCGGGACAGGGGGTACGAGCAGTACTTC
CASSPRSPRDRGYEQYF
>-|TRBD1|TRBV6-1|TRBJ1-4
TGTGCCAGCAGTCTGGGGGACAGCGGAAAACTGTTTTTT
CASSLGDSGKLFF
>-|TRBD1|TRBV27|TRBJ1-6
TGTGCCAGCAGTTTATTGAGGGACAGAGGGTATAATTCACCCCTCCACTTT
CASSLLRDRGYNSPLHF
>-|TRBD2|TRBV11-2|TRBJ2-1
TGTGCCAGCAGCTTGAGTAGCGGGGGGTCCCTAGGTGAGCAGTTCTTC
CASSLSSGGSLGEQFF
>-|TRBD1|TRBV7-2|TRBJ2-2
TGTGCCAGCAGCCCCATTAACAGGGGGAAAAACACCGGGGAGCTGTTTTTT
CASSPINRGKNTGELFF
>-|-|TRBV30|TRBJ1-1
TGTGCCTGGAGTGTGTGGCTGAACACTGAAGCTTTCTTT
CAWSVWLNTEAFF
>-|-|TRBV9|TRBJ2-7
TGTGCCAGCAGCGGGGGGACTGGAGGCGAGCAGTACTTC
CASSGGTGGEQYF
>-|TRBD2|TRBV5-1|TRBJ2-3
TGCGCCAGCAGCTTGACTCCCATATTGACTAGCGGCAACACAGATACGCAGTATTTT
CASSLTPILTSGNTDTQYF
>once|-|TRBV4-3|TRBJ1-2
TGCGCCAGCAGCCAAGATTCGGGGGGTGGGTATGGCTACACCTTC
CASSQDSGGGYGYTF
>-|-|TRBV4-1|TRBJ1-1
TGCGCCAGCAGCCAAGTGGGACCAGGGGAGAACACTGAAGCTTTCTTT
CASSQVGPGENTEAFF
>-|-|TRBV11-2|TRBJ2-7
TGTGCCAGCAGCCTCGGACTCCTGAGCTCCTACGAGCAGTACTTC
CASSLGLLSSYEQYF
>-|-|TRBV27|TRBJ2-3
TGTGCCAGCAGCTCACGGTCAGATACGCAGTATTTT
CASSSRSDTQYF
>-|-|TRBV19|TRBJ2-7
TGTGCCAGTAGCCCCACGGGGTCCTACGAGCAGTACTTC
CASSPTGSYEQYF
>-|TRBD1|TRBV7-9|TRBJ1-2
TGTGCCAGCAGCGGACAGGGGGCGGTCAACTATGGCTACACCTTC
CASSGQGAVNYGYTF
>-|TRBD1|TRBV30|TRBJ2-3
TGTGCCTGGAGCCTACAGGGGGCAGATACGCAGTATTTT
CAWSLQGADTQYF
>-|-|TRBV6-1|TRBJ2-3
TGTGCCAGCAGTGACCCCGGGACTTTTTACACAGAAACGCAGTATTTT
CASSDPGTFYTETQYF
>-|TRBD2|TRBV2|TRBJ2-4
TGTGCCGGCAGCGGGGGGGCCAAAAACATTCAGTACTTC
CAGSGGAKNIQYF